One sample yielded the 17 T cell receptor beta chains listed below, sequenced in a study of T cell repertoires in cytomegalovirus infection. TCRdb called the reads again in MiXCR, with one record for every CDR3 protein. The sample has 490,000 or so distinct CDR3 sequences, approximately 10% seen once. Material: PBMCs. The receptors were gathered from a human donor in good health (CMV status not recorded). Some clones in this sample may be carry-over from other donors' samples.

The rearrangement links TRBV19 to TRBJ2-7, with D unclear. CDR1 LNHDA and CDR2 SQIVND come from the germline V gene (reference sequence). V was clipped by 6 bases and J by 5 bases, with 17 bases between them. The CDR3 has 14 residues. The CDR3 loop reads CASSLAGRTNEQYF. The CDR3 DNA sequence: TGTGCCAGTAGCCTTGCTGGCAGGACCAACGAGCAGTACTTC.

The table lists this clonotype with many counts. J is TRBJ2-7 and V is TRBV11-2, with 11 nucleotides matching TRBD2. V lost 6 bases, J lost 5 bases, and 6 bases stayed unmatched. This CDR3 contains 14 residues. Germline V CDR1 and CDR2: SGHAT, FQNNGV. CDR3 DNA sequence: TGTGCCAGCAGGGGCCTAGCGGGGGGCCACGAGCAGTACTTC. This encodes CASRGLAGGHEQYF.

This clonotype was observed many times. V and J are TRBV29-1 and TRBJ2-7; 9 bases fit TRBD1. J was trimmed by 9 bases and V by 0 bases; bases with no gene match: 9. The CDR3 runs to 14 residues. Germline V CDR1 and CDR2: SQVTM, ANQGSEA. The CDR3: CSVEDQGQGLGQYF. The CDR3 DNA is TGCAGCGTTGAAGATCAGGGACAGGGATTAGGGCAGTACTTC.

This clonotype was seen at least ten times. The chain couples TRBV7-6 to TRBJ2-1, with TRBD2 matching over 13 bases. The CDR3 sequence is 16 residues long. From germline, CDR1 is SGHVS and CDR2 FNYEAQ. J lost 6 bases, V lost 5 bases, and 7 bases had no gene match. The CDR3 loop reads CASSPKTSGGRNEQFF. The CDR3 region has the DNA TGTGCCAGCAGCCCTAAGACTAGCGGGGGGCGCAATGAGCAGTTCTTC.

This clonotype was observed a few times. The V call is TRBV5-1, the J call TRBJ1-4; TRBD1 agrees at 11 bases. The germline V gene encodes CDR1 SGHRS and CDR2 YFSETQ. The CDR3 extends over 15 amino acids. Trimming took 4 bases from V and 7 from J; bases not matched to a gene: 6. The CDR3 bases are TGCGCCAGCAGCCGGACAGGGGGCATATTTGAAAAACTGTTTTTT. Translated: CASSRTGGIFEKLFF.

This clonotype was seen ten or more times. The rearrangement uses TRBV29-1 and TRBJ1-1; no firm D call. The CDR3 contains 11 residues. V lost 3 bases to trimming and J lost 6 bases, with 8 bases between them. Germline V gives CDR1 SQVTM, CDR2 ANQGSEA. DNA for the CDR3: TGCAGCGTTGAGGCTGGGGCTGAAGCTTTCTTT. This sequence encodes CSVEAGAEAFF.

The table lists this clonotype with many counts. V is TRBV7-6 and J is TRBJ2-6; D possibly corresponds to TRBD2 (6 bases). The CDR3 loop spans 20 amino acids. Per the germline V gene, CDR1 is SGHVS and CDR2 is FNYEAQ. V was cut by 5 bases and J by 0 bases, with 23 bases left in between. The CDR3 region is CASSLLPPGRLDSGANVLTF. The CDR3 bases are TGTGCCAGCAGCCTCTTACCTCCAGGGAGGCTCGACTCTGGGGCCAACGTCCTGACTTTC.

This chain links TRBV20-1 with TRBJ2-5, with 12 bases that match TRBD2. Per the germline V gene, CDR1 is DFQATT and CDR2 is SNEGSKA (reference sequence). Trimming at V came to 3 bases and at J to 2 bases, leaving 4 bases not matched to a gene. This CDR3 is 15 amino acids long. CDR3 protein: CSARWTSGNQETQYF. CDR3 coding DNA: TGCAGTGCTAGGTGGACTAGCGGGAATCAAGAGACCCAGTACTTC.

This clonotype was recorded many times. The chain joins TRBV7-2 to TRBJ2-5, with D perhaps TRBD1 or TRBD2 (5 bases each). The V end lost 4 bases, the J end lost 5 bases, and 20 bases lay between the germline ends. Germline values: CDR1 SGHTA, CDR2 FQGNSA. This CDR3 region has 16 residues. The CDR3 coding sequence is TGTGCCAGCAGCTCCACCGGGACCCCCTGGGGTGAGACCCAGTACTTC. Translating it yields CASSSTGTPWGETQYF. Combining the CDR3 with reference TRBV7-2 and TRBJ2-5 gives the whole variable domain GAGVSQSPSNKVTEKGKDVELRCDPISGHTALYWYRQSLGQGLEFLIYFQGNSAPDKSGLPSDRFSAERTGGSVSTLTIQRTQQEDSAVYLCASSSTGTPWGETQYFGPGTRLLVL.

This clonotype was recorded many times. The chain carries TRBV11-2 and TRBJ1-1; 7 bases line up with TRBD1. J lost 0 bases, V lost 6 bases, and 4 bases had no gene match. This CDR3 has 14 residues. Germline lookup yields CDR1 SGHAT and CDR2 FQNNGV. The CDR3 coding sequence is TGTGCCAGCAGTTCAGACAGGGTGAACACTGAAGCTTTCTTT. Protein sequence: CASSSDRVNTEAFF.

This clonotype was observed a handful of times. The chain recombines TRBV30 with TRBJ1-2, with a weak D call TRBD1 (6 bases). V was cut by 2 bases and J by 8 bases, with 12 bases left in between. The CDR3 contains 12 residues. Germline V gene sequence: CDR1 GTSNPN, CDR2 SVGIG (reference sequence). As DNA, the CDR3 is TGTGCCTGGAGTTTACAGGGAGAAGGCTACACCTTC. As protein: CAWSLQGEGYTF.

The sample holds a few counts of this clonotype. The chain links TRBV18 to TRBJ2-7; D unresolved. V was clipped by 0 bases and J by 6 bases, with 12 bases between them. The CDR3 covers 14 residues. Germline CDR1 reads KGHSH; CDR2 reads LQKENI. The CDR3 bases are TGTGCCAGCTCACCACCCCTAGGGCGAAGCGAGCAGTACTTC. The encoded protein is CASSPPLGRSEQYF.

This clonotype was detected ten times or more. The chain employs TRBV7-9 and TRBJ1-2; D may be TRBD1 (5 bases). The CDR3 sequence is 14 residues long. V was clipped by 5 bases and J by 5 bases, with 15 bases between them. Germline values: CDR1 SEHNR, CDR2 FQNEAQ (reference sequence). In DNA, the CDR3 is TGTGCCAGCAGCCTCCAAGAGGGGTGGTATGGCTACACCTTC. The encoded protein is CASSLQEGWYGYTF. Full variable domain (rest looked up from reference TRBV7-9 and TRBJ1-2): DTGVSQNPRHKITKRGQNVTFRCDPISEHNRLYWYRQTLGQGPEFLTYFQNEAQLEKSRLLSDRFSAERPKGSFSTLEIQRTEQGDSAMYLCASSLQEGWYGYTFGSGTRLTVV.

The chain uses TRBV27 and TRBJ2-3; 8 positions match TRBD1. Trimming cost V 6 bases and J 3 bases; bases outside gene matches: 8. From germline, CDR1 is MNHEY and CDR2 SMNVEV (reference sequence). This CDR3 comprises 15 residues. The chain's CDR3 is CASSDSDRGTDTQYF. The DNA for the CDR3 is TGTGCCAGCAGCGATTCCGACAGGGGAACAGATACGCAGTATTTT.

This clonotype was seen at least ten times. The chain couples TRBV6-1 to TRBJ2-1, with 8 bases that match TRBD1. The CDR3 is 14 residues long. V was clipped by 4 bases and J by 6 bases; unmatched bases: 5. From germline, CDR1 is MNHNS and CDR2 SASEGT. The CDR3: CASSGQGAGNEQFF. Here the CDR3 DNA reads TGTGCCAGCAGTGGTCAGGGGGCGGGCAATGAGCAGTTCTTC.

The CDR3 nucleotides are TGCAGTGCTAGAGATCTCACGGGGTCTGGAAACACCATATATTTT. Translated, it gives CSARDLTGSGNTIYF. The chain links TRBV20-1 to TRBJ1-3; D remains ambiguous. The length of the CDR3 is 15 residues. V shed 0 bases and J shed 1 base, with 10 bases lying between them. Germline V CDR1 and CDR2: DFQATT, SNEGSKA (reference sequence).

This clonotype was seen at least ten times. CDR3 region: CASSPTDMNTEAFF. For the CDR3, the DNA is TGTGCCAGCAGCCCGACAGATATGAACACTGAAGCTTTCTTT. This chain connects TRBV7-3 to TRBJ1-1, with D possibly matching TRBD1 (5 bases). Germline CDR1 SGHTA, CDR2 FQGTGA. The germline V and J ends were trimmed by 5 bases and 0 bases, with 10 bases remaining between them. This CDR3 contains 14 residues.